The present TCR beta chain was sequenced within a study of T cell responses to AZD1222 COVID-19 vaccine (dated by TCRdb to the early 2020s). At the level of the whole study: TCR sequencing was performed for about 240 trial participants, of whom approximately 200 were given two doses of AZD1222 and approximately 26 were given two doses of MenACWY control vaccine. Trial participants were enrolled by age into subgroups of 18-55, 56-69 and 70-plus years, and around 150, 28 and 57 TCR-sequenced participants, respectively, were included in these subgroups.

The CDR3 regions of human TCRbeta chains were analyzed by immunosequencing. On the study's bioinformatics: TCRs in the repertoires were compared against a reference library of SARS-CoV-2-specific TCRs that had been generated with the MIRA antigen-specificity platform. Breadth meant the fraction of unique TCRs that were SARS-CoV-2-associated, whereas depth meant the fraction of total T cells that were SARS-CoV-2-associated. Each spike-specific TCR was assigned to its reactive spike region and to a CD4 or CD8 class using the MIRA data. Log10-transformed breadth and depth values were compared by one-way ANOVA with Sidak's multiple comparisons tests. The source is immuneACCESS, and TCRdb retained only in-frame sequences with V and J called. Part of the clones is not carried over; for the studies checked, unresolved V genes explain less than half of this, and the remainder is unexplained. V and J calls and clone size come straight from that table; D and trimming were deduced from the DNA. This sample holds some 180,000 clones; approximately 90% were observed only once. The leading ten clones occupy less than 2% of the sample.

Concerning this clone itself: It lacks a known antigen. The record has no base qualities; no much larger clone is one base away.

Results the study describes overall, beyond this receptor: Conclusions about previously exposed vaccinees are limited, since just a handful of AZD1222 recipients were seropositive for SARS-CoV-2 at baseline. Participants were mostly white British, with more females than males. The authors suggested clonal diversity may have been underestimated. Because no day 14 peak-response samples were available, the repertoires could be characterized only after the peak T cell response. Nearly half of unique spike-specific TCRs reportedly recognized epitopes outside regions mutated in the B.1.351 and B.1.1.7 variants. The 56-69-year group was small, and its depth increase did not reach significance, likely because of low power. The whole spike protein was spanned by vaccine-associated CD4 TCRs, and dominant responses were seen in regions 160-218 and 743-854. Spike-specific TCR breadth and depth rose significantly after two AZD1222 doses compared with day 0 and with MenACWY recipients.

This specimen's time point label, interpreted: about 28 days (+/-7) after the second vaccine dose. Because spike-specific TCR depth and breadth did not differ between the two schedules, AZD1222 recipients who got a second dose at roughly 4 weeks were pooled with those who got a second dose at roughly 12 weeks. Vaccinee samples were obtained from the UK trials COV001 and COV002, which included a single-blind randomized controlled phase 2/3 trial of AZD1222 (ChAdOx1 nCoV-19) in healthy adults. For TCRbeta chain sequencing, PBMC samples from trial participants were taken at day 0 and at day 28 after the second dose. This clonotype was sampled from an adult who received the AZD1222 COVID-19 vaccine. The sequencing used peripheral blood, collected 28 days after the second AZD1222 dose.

The CDR3 corresponds to CASSQAGTGINEKLFF. At the DNA level, the sequence is TGCGCCAGCAGCCAAGCCGGGACAGGGATTAATGAAAAACTGTTTTTT. This chain joins TRBV5-1 to TRBJ1-4, with 9 bases aligning to TRBD1. V and J are trimmed by 4 bases and 4 bases, and the gene matches miss 8 bases of the junction. The germline V gene gives CDR1 as SGHRS and CDR2 as YFSETQ. The CDR3, cysteine through phenylalanine, is 16 amino acids long. Left in the record is the CDR3 DNA by itself, 48 bases read in frame from the first base. Where the CDR3 stops, the reference TRBV5-1 and TRBJ1-4 genes take over; the full variable domain is KAGVTQTPRYLIKTRGQQVTLSCSPISGHRSVSWYQQTPGQGLQFLFEYFSETQRNKGNFPGRFSGRQFSNSRSEMNVSTLELGDSALYLCASSQAGTGINEKLFFGSGTQLSVL.